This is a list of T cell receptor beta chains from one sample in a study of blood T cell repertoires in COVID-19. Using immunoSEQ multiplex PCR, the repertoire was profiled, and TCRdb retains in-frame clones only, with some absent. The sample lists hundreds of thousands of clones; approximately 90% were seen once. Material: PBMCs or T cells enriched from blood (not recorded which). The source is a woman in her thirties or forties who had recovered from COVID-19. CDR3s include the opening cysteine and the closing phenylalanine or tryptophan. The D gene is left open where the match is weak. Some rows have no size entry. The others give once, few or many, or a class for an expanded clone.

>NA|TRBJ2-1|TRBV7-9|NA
CASILPGDINEQFF
TGTGCCAGCATCCTGCCGGGAGATATTAATGAGCAGTTCTTC
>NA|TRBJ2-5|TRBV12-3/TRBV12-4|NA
CASSLYGETQYF
TGTGCCAGCAGCTTATACGGGGAGACCCAGTACTTC
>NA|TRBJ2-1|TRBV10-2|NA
CASYYDEQFF
TGCGCCAGTTACTATGATGAGCAGTTCTTC
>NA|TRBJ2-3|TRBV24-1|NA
CATSGGGGVDTQYF
TGTGCCACCAGTGGAGGGGGAGGGGTGGATACGCAGTATTTT
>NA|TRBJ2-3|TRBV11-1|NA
CASSLRASSTDTQYF
TGTGCCAGCAGCTTAAGGGCTAGCAGCACAGATACGCAGTATTTT
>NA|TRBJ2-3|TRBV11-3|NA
CASSFRGTDTQYF
TGTGCCAGCAGCTTCCGGGGCACAGATACGCAGTATTTT
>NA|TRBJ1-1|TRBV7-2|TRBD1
CASSLGQGGVTEAFF
TGTGCCAGCAGCTTGGGACAGGGGGGGGTAACTGAAGCTTTCTTT
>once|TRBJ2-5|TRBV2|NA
CASSEVFQYF
TGTGCCAGCAGTGAAGTCTTCCAGTACTTC
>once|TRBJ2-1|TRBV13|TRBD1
CASRPYGTGRNEQFF
TGTGCCAGCAGACCCTACGGGACAGGGCGGAATGAGCAGTTCTTC
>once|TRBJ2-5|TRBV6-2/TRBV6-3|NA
CASSALGGLGTQYF
TGTGCCAGCAGTGCACTTGGGGGGTTGGGGACCCAGTACTTC
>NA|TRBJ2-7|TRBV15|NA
CATSRDPRGSYEQYF
TGTGCCACCAGCAGAGATCCTAGAGGCTCCTACGAGCAGTACTTC
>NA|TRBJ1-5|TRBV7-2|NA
CASSLIRDSNQPQHF
TGTGCCAGCAGCTTAATCAGGGATAGCAATCAGCCCCAGCATTTT
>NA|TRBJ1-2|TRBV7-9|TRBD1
CASSLGQSNYGYTF
TGTGCCAGCAGCCTGGGACAGAGTAACTATGGCTACACCTTC
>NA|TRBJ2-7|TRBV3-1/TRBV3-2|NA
CASSQDWGREQYF
TGTGCCAGCAGCCAAGATTGGGGCAGGGAGCAGTACTTC
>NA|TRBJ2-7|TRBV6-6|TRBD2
CASRLAGETYEQYF
TGTGCCAGCAGACTAGCGGGGGAAACCTACGAGCAGTACTTC
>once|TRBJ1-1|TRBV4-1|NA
CASSQVVQGTEAFF
TGCGCCAGCAGCCAAGTTGTACAGGGCACTGAAGCTTTCTTT
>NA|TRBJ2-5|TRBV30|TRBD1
CAWSYTGAVLQETQYF
TGTGCCTGGAGTTATACAGGGGCGGTCTTACAAGAGACCCAGTACTTC
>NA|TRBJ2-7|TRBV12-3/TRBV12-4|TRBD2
CASSYGTSNEQYF
TGTGCCAGCAGTTATGGGACTAGCAACGAGCAGTACTTC
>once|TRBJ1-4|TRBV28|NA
CASSQGGGANEKLFF
TGTGCCAGCAGTCAAGGAGGGGGGGCTAATGAAAAACTGTTTTTT
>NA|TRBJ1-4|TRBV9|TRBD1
CASSVGTGEVEKLFF
TGTGCCAGCAGCGTGGGGACAGGGGAGGTGGAAAAACTGTTTTTT
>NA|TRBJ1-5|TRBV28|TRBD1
CASESHRRGGRTQPQHF
TGTGCCAGCGAATCGCATAGAAGAGGGGGCAGGACTCAGCCCCAGCATTTT
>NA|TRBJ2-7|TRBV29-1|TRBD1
CSVGRGISYEQYF
TGCAGCGTTGGCAGGGGGATATCCTACGAGCAGTACTTC
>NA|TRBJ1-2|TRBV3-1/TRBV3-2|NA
CASSPEPNYGYTF
TGTGCCAGCAGCCCCGAGCCTAACTATGGCTACACCTTC
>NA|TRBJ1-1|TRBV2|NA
CASSLDLIEAFF
TGTGCCAGCAGTTTGGACTTGATTGAAGCTTTCTTT